The rows below give T cell receptor beta chains drawn from one sample of a study of shared clonotypes between healthy human individuals. Generated by immunoSEQ multiplex PCR, the TCRdb table keeps only in-frame clones and is missing some. Found here are over a million clones, more than 60% of them singletons; the top ten hold nearly 1.5%. The specimen sequenced was memory CD4+ T cells sorted from blood. The source is a man younger than 35 in good health. Each CDR3 is given without its conserved first and last residue. Fields, in order: V gene, CDR3 protein.

TRBV4-2,ASSQGADGNEQF
TRBV28,ASTTPGTGNGNTIY
TRBV5-4,ASSLDRLEQF
TRBV7-8,ASSVSGLEQY
TRBV6-5,ASSYFIYEQY
TRBV5-4,ASSPRQSLNTEAF
TRBV28,ASSLWGSGDSTDTQY
TRBV5-1,ASSPLAGTYEQY
TRBV30,AWKGPYTEAF
TRBV7-9,ASSSGLAGALETQY
TRBV7-2,ASSLGTSGIFYSYNEQF
TRBV19,ASRGGLGTGELF
TRBV7-7,ASSFTDADTQY
TRBV19,ASRSPTEAAANSPLH
TRBV2,ASSRDSNTGELF
TRBV6-5,ASSSGLSSYEQY
TRBV11-3,ASSPRGWATEAF
TRBV18,ASSPLDSSGNTIY
TRBV19,ASVPLGVASNYGYT
TRBV25-1,ASSELSLQETQY
TRBV5-1,ASSQGFSGANVLT
TRBV30,AWRQGNTGELF
TRBV28,ASSLSGLAGERDTQY
TRBV7-3,ASSRDRGHQNEQF
TRBV10-3,AIGSNPGLAGGKITGELF
TRBV27,ASSFDREGSPLH
TRBV9,ASSVAPENTEAF
TRBV29-1,SVATGWTQY
TRBV28,ASSLAPYEQY
TRBV5-4,ASSNGVQETQY
TRBV28,ASSSFSRGVLWQY
TRBV5-1,ASSLVVSGNGLGGEQF
TRBV5-1,ASSPQGQGQGNEQF
TRBV28,ASSSHTGNEQF
TRBV4-3,ASSQDVGQGGNEQF
TRBV6-4,ASSDCFNGTGQETQY
TRBV5-1,ASSIGQTGTRTDTQY
TRBV18,ASSPPGLNLQETQY
TRBV19,ASAGGYYNSPLH
TRBV18,ATSPGLQGATKNIQY
TRBV30,AWGDDRASREQY
TRBV7-9,ASSSELGTEAF
TRBV6-1,ASSDVAGGPITKNIQY
TRBV9,ASSVGPGTGPEKLF
TRBV7-7,ASSHKERFMNTEAF
TRBV18,ASSPPMGGVNTEAF
TRBV13,ASRPLGLAENTGELF
TRBV2,ASTSQGGNEKLF
TRBV11-3,ASRYSGHLIDTEAF
TRBV6-6,ASGGHLENQPQH
TRBV7-2,ASNPRTVPSMAYT
TRBV7-2,ASSLRDNEQF
TRBV19,ASNGRYNSPLH
TRBV5-5,ASSFSQNPSNGKLF
TRBV5-1,ASSREGGPTDTQY